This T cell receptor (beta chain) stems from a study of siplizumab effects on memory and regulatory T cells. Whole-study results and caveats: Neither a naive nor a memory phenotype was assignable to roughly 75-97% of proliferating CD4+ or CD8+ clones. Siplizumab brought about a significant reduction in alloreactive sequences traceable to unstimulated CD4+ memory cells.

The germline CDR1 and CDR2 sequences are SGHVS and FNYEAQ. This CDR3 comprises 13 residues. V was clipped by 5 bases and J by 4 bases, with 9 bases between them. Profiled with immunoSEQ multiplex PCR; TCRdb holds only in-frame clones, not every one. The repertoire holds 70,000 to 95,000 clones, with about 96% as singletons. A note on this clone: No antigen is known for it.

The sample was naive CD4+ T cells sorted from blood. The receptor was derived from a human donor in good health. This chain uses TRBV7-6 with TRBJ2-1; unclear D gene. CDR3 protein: CASSPVPYNEQFF. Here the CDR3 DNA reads TGTGCCAGCAGCCCGGTCCCATACAATGAGCAGTTCTTC.